This record covers a single TCR beta chain. Its matching antigen is unknown. This specimen belongs to a study of T cell responses to AZD1222 COVID-19 vaccine. TCRdb keeps only in-frame clones here, not all; method: immunoSEQ multiplex PCR. The sample yields around 140,000 clones, approximately 93% seen once. Study conclusions and caveats: In all cases, repertoires were sampled only after the peak T cell response. Targets within unmutated variant regions were reportedly found for nearly half of spike-specific TCRs. Females outnumbered males among donors, who were mostly white British; clonal diversity was possibly underestimated.

Germline CDR1 and CDR2: SGHTA and FQGTGA. The CDR3 totals 13 residues. The V end was cut by 3 bases, the J end by 10 bases, with 13 bases between. This material consisted of peripheral blood, taken on day 0 of MenACWY control vaccination. The rearrangement links TRBV7-3 to TRBJ2-1; D gene uncertain. The receptor comes from an adult in good health. The CDR3 nucleotides read TGTGCCAGCAGCTTGGACCCCGTAGGGGAGCAGTTCTTC. Translation: CASSLDPVGEQFF.